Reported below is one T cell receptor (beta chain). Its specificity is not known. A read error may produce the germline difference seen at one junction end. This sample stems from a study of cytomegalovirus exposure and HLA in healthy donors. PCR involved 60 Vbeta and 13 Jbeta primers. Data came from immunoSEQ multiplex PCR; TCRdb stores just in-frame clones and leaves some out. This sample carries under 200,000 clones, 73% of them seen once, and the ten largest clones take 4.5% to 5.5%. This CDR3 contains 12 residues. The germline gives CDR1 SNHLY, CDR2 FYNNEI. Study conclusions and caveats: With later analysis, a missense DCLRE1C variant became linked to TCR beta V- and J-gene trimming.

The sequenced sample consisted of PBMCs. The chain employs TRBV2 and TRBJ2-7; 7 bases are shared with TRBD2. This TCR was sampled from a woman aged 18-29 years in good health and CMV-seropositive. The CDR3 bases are TGTGCCAGCAGTGATAGCGGGCGAGCGGGGAACTTC. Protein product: CASSDSGRAGNF.